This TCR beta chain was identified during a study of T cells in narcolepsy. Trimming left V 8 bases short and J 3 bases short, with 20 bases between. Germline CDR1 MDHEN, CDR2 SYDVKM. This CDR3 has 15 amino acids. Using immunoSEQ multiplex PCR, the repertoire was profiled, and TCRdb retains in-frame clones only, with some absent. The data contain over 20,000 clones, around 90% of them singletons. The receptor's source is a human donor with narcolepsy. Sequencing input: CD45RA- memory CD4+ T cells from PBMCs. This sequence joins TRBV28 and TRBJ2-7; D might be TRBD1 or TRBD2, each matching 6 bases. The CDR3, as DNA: TGTGCCAGCTCACGAGGGGGGTTCCCCGTCTACGAGCAGTACTTC. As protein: CASSRGGFPVYEQYF.